A selection of T cell receptor beta chains follows, all from one sample in a study of vaccination effects on CD4 cells after COVID-19. The repertoire was sequenced with immunoSEQ multiplex PCR; TCRdb's copy has only in-frame clones and lacks some. The sample shows 40,000 to 45,000 clones, just over 75% of them seen only once. Their antigens are not known. Sequencing used CD4+ T cells from PBMCs cultured without peptide, obtained after COVID-19 vaccination. The receptors stem from a human donor who had a prior SARS-CoV-2 infection. Both conserved end residues are part of each CDR3. D genes are given only for firm matches. Only some rows state a clone size, as once, few, many or a class for expanded clones.

>TRBJ2-2|TRBD1|.|TRBV30
TGTGCCTGGAGCGCGGCCGGGACAGGGGGCACCGGGGAGCTGTTTTTT
CAWSAAGTGGTGELFF
>TRBJ1-4|.|few|TRBV6-5
TGTGCCAGCAGTTACGGGATTTATGAAAAACTGTTTTTT
CASSYGIYEKLFF
>TRBJ2-5|TRBD1|.|TRBV6-5
TGTGCCAGCAGTTTACAGGGGCGAGAGACCCAGTACTTC
CASSLQGRETQYF
>TRBJ1-6|.|.|TRBV3-1/TRBV3-2
TGTGCCAGCAGCCAAGAAGACACCCAACCCCTCCACTTT
CASSQEDTQPLHF
>TRBJ2-3|.|.|TRBV7-2
TGTGCCAGCAGCTTATGGGTCGGAACGCAGTATTTT
CASSLWVGTQYF
>TRBJ2-1|.|.|TRBV4-3
TGCGCCAGCAGCCAAGACTCGCCAAACAATGAGCAGTTCTTC
CASSQDSPNNEQFF
>TRBJ2-5|.|.|TRBV12-3/TRBV12-4
TGTGCCAGCAGTAACAGGAAAGAGACCCAGTACTTC
CASSNRKETQYF
>TRBJ1-6|.|.|TRBV28
TGTGCCAGCAGTTTAATATCCGCTGAACATAATTCACCCCTCCACTTT
CASSLISAEHNSPLHF
>TRBJ2-7|.|few|TRBV7-9
TGTGCCAGCAGCTTGGGACGGAGCTCCTACGAGCAGTACTTC
CASSLGRSSYEQYF
>TRBJ1-6|.|.|TRBV11-2
TGTGCCAGCAGCTTAATCAGGGGAAATTCACCCCTCCACTTT
CASSLIRGNSPLHF
>TRBJ2-2|TRBD1|few|TRBV10-2
TGCGCCAGCATAGACAGGGCCACCGGGGAGCTGTTTTTT
CASIDRATGELFF
>TRBJ2-7|TRBD2|.|TRBV7-2
TGTGCCAGCAGCCTATTAGCGGGAGGGCCACCCGAGCAGTACTTC
CASSLLAGGPPEQYF
>TRBJ2-7|TRBD2|.|TRBV4-3
TGCGCCAGCAGCCAAATAGCGGGAGACTCCTACGAGCAGTACTTC
CASSQIAGDSYEQYF
>TRBJ2-7|.|.|TRBV5-5
TGTGCCAGCAGCTTGGGGGACTCGTGGTCAAGGTCGGAGAACTACGAGCAGTACTTC
CASSLGDSWSRSENYEQYF
>TRBJ2-2|TRBD1|.|TRBV2
TGTGCCAGCGAAGCGGGACAGGGGTTGGGCGGGGAGCTGTTTTTT
CASEAGQGLGGELFF
>TRBJ1-1|.|.|TRBV5-4
TGTGCCAGCAGCCCTGGAGGCAGCTTGAACACTGAAGCTTTCTTT
CASSPGGSLNTEAFF
>TRBJ1-5|.|.|TRBV6-2/TRBV6-3
TGTGCCAGCAGTTACAACGGGGGGCCCAATCAGCCCCAGCATTTT
CASSYNGGPNQPQHF
>TRBJ1-5|.|.|TRBV7-9
TGTGCCAGCAGCTCAAGAGGGGATAGCAATCAGCCCCAGCATTTT
CASSSRGDSNQPQHF
>TRBJ2-5|TRBD2|medium-sized|TRBV5-1
TGCGCCAGCAGCCTGTCTAGCGGGACTCAAGAGACCCAGTACTTC
CASSLSSGTQETQYF
>TRBJ2-7|TRBD1|.|TRBV5-1
TGCGCCAGCAGCTTAGCAGGGGACAGCTACGAGCAGTACTTC
CASSLAGDSYEQYF
>TRBJ2-3|.|.|TRBV19
TGTGCCAGTAGTATAGGTTTTTCGCAAGGGAGCACAGATACGCAGTATTTT
CASSIGFSQGSTDTQYF
>TRBJ2-1|TRBD2|.|TRBV5-4
TGTGCCAGCAGCTGGAGACTAGCGGGGGGGCATGAGCAGTTCTTC
CASSWRLAGGHEQFF
>TRBJ1-2|.|once|TRBV6-5
TGTGCCAGCAGTTACTCGAGGGTCAGCTATGGCTACACCTTC
CASSYSRVSYGYTF
>TRBJ2-2|.|.|TRBV2
TGTGCCAGCAGTGACCGGGGTGTGAACACCGGGGAGCTGTTTTTT
CASSDRGVNTGELFF
>TRBJ1-6|.|few|TRBV4-1
TGCGCCAGCAGCCAAGATCGTTTGGGCGTAGCGGGTTCACCCCTCCACTTT
CASSQDRLGVAGSPLHF
>TRBJ2-1|TRBD2|.|TRBV4-1
TGCGCCAGCAGCCAGCGTATTGCGGGGGGGTTTAGCTCCTACAATGAGCAGTTCTTC
CASSQRIAGGFSSYNEQFF
>TRBJ2-7|.|few|TRBV21-1
TGTGCCAGCAGAATCCGGGACAGGCAAGCCTACGAGCAGTACTTC
CASRIRDRQAYEQYF
>TRBJ2-1|.|.|TRBV5-8
TGTGCCAGCAGCTCCATACGGAGCTCCTACAATGAGCAGTTCTTC
CASSSIRSSYNEQFF
>TRBJ2-1|.|.|TRBV11-2
TGTGCCAGCAGCTTAGTTCGGGACAATGAGCAGTTCTTC
CASSLVRDNEQFF
>TRBJ2-3|.|few|TRBV5-1
TGCGCCAGCAGCTTTCAGCCGGGACTTAACACAGATACGCAGTATTTT
CASSFQPGLNTDTQYF
>TRBJ2-2|.|.|TRBV14
TGTGCCAGCAGTATTTTCCAGGGAACCGGGGAGCTGTTTTTT
CASSIFQGTGELFF
>TRBJ1-6|.|.|TRBV2
TGTGCCAGCTCCGAATCTGATTCACCCCTCCACTTT
CASSESDSPLHF
>TRBJ2-7|.|.|TRBV6-5
TGTGCCAGCAGTCGTAGCAGTGGGTCCTACGAGCAGTACTTC
CASSRSSGSYEQYF
>TRBJ2-7|.|.|TRBV11-3
TGTGCCAGCAGCATCACATGGACTTCCCTACCCTACGAGCAGTACTTC
CASSITWTSLPYEQYF
>TRBJ1-4|TRBD1|.|TRBV3-1/TRBV3-2
TGTGCCAGCAGCATTGGCGGGACAGGAGGGGGTGAAAAACTGTTTTTT
CASSIGGTGGGEKLFF
>TRBJ2-7|TRBD1|.|TRBV19
TGTGCCAGTAGTATTTGGGACAGGGTCGACGAGCAGTACTTC
CASSIWDRVDEQYF
>TRBJ2-1|TRBD2|.|TRBV7-2
TGTGCCAGCAGCTTATCGCTAGCGGGGTACAATGAGCAGTTCTTC
CASSLSLAGYNEQFF
>TRBJ1-3|.|.|TRBV9
TGTGCCAGCAGCGCTACTACAGACGGCAGATACTCTGGAAACACCATATATTTT
CASSATTDGRYSGNTIYF
>TRBJ2-3|.|once|TRBV7-9
TGTGCCACCGCCAACACAGATACGCAGTATTTT
CATANTDTQYF
>TRBJ2-1|.|.|TRBV5-4
TGTGCCAGCACTTTCTCTGCGGGTAAATACAATGAGCAGTTCTTC
CASTFSAGKYNEQFF
>TRBJ2-1|TRBD1|.|TRBV30
TGTGCCTGGGCAGGGGGCCTTGCCTACAATGAGCAGTTCTTC
CAWAGGLAYNEQFF
>TRBJ2-1|.|once|TRBV4-3
TGCGCCAGCAGCTTAAATGGGGGCTCCTACAATGAGCAGTTCTTC
CASSLNGGSYNEQFF
>TRBJ1-5|TRBD1|once|TRBV19
TGTGCCAGTGGACGACTCACCGGGACAGCTAGCAATCAGCCCCAGCATTTT
CASGRLTGTASNQPQHF
>TRBJ2-7|.|few|TRBV5-1
TGCGCCAGCCGGAAACAGGGTTCTCGCGAGCAGTACTTC
CASRKQGSREQYF
>TRBJ2-7|.|few|TRBV7-2
TGTGCCAGCAGCTTAGAGTATAACGAGCAGTACTTC
CASSLEYNEQYF
>TRBJ2-5|.|.|TRBV7-9
TGTGCCAGCAGCAGAAGGACAGCCCAAGAGACCCAGTACTTC
CASSRRTAQETQYF
>TRBJ1-3|.|.|TRBV5-1
TGCGCCAGCAGCTTGGAGGGTGGAAACACCATATATTTT
CASSLEGGNTIYF
>TRBJ1-1|TRBD1|.|TRBV28
TGTGCCAGCAGTTTTTTGGGACAGGGGCTCTCTTGGGGCACTGAAGCTTTCTTT
CASSFLGQGLSWGTEAFF
>TRBJ2-1|.|.|TRBV11-2
TGTGCCAGCAGCTTTTCCGGGAAGGACAATGAGCAGTTCTTC
CASSFSGKDNEQFF
>TRBJ1-2|.|.|TRBV23-1
TGCGCCAGCAGTCTCAACCTTGTGACAGCCACCTATGGCTACACCTTC
CASSLNLVTATYGYTF